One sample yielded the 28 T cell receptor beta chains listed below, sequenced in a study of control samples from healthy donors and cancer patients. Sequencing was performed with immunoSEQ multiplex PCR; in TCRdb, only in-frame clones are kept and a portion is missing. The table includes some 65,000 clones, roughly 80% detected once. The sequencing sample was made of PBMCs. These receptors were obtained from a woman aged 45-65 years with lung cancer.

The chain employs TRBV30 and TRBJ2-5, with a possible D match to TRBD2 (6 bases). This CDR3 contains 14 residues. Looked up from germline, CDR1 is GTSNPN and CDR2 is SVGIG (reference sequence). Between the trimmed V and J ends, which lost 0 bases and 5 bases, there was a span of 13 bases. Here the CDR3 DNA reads TGTGCCTGGAGTGTTGCGGGGAAAAGGGAGACCCAGTACTTC. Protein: CAWSVAGKRETQYF.

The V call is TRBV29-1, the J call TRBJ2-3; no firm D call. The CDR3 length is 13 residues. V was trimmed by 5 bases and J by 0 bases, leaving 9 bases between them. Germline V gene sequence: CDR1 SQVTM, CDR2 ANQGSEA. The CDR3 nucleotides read TGCAGCGTTAGTCACAGCAGCACAGATACGCAGTATTTT. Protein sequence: CSVSHSSTDTQYF.

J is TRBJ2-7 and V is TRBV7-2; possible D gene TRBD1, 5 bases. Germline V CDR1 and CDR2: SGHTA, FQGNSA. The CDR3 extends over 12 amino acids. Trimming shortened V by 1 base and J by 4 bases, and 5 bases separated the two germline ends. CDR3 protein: CASSLGQYEQYF. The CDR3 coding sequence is TGTGCCAGCAGCTTAGGACAGTACGAGCAGTACTTC.

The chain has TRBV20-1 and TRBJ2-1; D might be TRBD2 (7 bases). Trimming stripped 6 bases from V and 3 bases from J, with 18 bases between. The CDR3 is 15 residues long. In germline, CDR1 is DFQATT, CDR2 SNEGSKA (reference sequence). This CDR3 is CSASSSGGLYNEQFF. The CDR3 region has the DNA TGCAGTGCCAGTTCCTCGGGGGGCCTCTACAATGAGCAGTTCTTC.

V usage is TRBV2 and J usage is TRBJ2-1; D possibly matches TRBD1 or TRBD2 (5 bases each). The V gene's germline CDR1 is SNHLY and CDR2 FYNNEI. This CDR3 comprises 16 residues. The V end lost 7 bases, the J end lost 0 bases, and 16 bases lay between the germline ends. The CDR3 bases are TGTGCCAGCATCGGTGAGGGACGCAGCTCCTACAATGAGCAGTTCTTC. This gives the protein CASIGEGRSSYNEQFF.

In DNA, the CDR3 is TGTGCCAGCAGCCCCCAGGTGCAGGGCTATGGCTACACCTTC. Translating gives CASSPQVQGYGYTF. The chain links TRBV7-2 to TRBJ1-2; tentatively, D is TRBD1 (5 bases). Deletions cut 5 bases from V and 4 bases from J, with 14 bases between. This CDR3 is 14 amino acids long. Germline V CDR1 and CDR2: SGHTA, FQGNSA.

This CDR3 reads CSVEGVTLTDTQYF. For the CDR3, the DNA is TGCAGCGTTGAGGGCGTCACACTCACAGATACGCAGTATTTT. J is TRBJ2-3 and V is TRBV29-1; D uncertain. The germline V gene has CDR1 SQVTM and CDR2 ANQGSEA. V dropped 3 bases and J dropped 2 bases, with 12 bases sitting between them. The CDR3 runs to 14 residues.

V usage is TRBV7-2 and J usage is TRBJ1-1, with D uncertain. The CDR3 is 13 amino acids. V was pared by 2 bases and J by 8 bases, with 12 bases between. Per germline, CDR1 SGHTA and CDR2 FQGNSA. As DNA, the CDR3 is TGTGCCAGCAGCTTAATGCCCCAAGGCGAAGCTTTCTTT. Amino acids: CASSLMPQGEAFF. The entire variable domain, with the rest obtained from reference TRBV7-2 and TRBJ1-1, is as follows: GAGVSQSPSNKVTEKGKDVELRCDPISGHTALYWYRQSLGQGLEFLIYFQGNSAPDKSGLPSDRFSAERTGGSVSTLTIQRTQQEDSAVYLCASSLMPQGEAFFGQGTRLTVV.

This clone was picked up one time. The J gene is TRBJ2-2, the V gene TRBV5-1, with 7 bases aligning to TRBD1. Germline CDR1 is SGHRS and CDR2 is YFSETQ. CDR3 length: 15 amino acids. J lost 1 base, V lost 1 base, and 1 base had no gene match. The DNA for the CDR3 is TGCGCCAGCAGCTTGACAGGGGAGAACACCGGGGAGCTGTTTTTT. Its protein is CASSLTGENTGELFF.

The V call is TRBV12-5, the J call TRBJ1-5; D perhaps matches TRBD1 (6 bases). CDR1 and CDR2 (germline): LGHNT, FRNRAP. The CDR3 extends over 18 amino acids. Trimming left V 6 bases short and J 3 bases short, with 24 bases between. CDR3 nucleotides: TGTGCTAGTGGGGGAGGGGGGGGACTAAGGTACTCCAATCAGCCCCAGCATTTT. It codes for CASGGGGGLRYSNQPQHF.

The CDR3 region has the DNA TGTGCCAGCAGAGGGGGGATTGAGTCTAACTATGGCTACACCTTC. Translation: CASRGGIESNYGYTF. The chain employs TRBV25-1 and TRBJ1-2; maybe TRBD1 (6 bases). V gave up 6 bases and J gave up 0 bases, with 14 bases separating them. There are 15 residues in the CDR3. The germline V gene encodes CDR1 MGHDK and CDR2 SYGVNS.

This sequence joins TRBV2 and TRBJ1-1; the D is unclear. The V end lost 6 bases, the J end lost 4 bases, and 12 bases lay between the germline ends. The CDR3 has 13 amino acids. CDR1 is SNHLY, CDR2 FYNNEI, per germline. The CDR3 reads CASSPDGSTEAFF. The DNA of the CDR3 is TGTGCCAGCAGCCCGGACGGCTCCACTGAAGCTTTCTTT.

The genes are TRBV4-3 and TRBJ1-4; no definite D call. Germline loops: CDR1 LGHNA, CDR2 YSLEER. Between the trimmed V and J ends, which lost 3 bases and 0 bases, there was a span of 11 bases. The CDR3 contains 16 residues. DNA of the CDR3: TGCGCCAGCAGCCACAAGGTTTCAGCAACTAATGAAAAACTGTTTTTT. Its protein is CASSHKVSATNEKLFF.

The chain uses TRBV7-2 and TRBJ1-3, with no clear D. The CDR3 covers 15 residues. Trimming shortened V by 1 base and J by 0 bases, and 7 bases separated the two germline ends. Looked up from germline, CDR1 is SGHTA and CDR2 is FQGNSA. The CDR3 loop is CASSLDWLSGNTIYF. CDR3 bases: TGTGCCAGCAGCTTAGATTGGCTCTCTGGAAACACCATATATTTT.

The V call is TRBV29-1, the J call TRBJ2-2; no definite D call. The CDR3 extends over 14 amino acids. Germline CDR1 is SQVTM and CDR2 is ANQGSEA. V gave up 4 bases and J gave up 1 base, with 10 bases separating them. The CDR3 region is CSVGYNRNTGELFF. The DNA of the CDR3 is TGCAGCGTTGGATACAACAGGAACACCGGGGAGCTGTTTTTT.

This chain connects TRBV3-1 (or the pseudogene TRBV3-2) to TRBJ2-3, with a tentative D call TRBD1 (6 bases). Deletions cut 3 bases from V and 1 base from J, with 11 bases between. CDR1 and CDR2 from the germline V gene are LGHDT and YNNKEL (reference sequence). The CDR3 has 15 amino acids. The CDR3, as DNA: TGTGCCAGCAGCCAGACTGGGGGCGGCACAGATACGCAGTATTTT. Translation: CASSQTGGGTDTQYF.

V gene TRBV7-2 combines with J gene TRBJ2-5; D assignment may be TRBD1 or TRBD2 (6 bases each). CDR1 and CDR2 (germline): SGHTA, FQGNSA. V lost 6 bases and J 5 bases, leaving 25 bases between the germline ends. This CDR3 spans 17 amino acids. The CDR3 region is CASSLGGNGALGETQYF. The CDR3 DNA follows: TGTGCCAGCAGTCTAGGGGGGAATGGGGCCCTAGGGGAGACCCAGTACTTC.

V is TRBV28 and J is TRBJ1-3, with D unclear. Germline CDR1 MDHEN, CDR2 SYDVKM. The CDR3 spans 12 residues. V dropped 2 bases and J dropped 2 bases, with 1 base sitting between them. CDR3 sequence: CASSLAGNTIYF. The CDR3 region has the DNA TGTGCCAGCAGTTTAGCTGGAAACACCATATATTTT.

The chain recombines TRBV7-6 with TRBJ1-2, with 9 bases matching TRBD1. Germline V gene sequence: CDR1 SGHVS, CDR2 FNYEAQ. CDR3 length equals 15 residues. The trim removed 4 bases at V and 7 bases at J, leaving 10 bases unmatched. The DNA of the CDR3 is TGTGCCAGCAGCTCATTGGGACAGGGTGGAGGTGGCTACACCTTC. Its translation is CASSSLGQGGGGYTF. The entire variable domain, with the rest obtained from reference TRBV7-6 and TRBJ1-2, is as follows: GAGVSQSPRYKVTKRGQDVALRCDPISGHVSLYWYRQALGQGPEFLTYFNYEAQQDKSGLPNDRFSAERPEGSISTLTIQRTEQRDSAMYRCASSSLGQGGGGYTFGSGTRLTVV.

The CDR3 region is CASSLPEFYGYTF. Here the CDR3 DNA reads TGTGCCAGCTCGCTCCCAGAGTTCTATGGCTACACCTTC. V is TRBV18 and J is TRBJ1-2; D gene uncertain. The germline CDR1 and CDR2 sequences are KGHSH and LQKENI. The CDR3 consists of 13 residues. Trimming took off 6 bases at V and 4 bases at J, with 12 bases between the two ends.

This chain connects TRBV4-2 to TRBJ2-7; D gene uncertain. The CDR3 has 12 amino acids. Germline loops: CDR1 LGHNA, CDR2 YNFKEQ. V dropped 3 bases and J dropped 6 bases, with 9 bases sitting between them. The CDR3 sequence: CASSHDWAEQYF. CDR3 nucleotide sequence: TGTGCCAGCAGCCATGACTGGGCCGAGCAGTACTTC.

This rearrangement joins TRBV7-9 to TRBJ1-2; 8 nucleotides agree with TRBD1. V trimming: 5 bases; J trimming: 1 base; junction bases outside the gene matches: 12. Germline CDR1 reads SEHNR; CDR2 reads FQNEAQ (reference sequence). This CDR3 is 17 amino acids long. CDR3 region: CASSTITGTGFNYGYTF. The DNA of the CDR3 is TGTGCCAGCAGCACGATCACCGGGACAGGCTTTAACTATGGCTACACCTTC. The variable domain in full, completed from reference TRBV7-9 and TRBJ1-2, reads DTGVSQNPRHKITKRGQNVTFRCDPISEHNRLYWYRQTLGQGPEFLTYFQNEAQLEKSRLLSDRFSAERPKGSFSTLEIQRTEQGDSAMYLCASSTITGTGFNYGYTFGSGTRLTVV.

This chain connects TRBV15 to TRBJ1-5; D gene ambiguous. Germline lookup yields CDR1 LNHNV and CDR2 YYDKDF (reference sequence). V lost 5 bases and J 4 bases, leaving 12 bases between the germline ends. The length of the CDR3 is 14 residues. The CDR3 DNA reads TGTGCCACCAGCCAGAGTGCCGGGAATCAGCCCCAGCATTTT. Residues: CATSQSAGNQPQHF.

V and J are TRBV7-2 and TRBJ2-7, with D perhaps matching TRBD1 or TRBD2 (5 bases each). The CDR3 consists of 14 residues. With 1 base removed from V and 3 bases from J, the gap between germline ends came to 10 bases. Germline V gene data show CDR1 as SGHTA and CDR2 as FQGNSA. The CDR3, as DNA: TGTGCCAGCAGCTTAGGTGGGGGAAACTACGAGCAGTACTTC. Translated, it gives CASSLGGGNYEQYF. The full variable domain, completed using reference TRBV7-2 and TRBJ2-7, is GAGVSQSPSNKVTEKGKDVELRCDPISGHTALYWYRQSLGQGLEFLIYFQGNSAPDKSGLPSDRFSAERTGGSVSTLTIQRTQQEDSAVYLCASSLGGGNYEQYFGPGTRLTVT.

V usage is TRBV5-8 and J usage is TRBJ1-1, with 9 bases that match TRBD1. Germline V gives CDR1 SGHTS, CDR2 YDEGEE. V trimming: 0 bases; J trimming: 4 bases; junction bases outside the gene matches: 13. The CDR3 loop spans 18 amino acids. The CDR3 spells CASSLGSRDRVLGTEAFF. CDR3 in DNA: TGTGCCAGCAGCTTGGGAAGCCGGGACAGGGTGCTGGGCACTGAAGCTTTCTTT. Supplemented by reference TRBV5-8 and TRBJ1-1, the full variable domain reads EAGVTQSPTHLIKTRGQQATLRCSPISGHTSVYWYQQALGLGLQFLLWYDEGEERNRGNFPPRFSGRQFPNYSSELNVNALELEDSALYLCASSLGSRDRVLGTEAFFGQGTRLTVV.

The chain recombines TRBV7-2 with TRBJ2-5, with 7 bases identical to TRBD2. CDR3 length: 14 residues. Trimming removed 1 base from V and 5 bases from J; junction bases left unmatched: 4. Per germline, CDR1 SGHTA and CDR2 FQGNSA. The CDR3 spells CASSLVGLKETQYF. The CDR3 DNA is TGTGCCAGCAGCTTAGTGGGACTAAAGGAGACCCAGTACTTC.

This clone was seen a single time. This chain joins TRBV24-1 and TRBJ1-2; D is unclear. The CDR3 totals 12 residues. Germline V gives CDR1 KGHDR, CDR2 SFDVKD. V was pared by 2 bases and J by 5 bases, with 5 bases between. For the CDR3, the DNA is TGTGCCACCAGTGATTCCCGTTATGGCTACACCTTC. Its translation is CATSDSRYGYTF.

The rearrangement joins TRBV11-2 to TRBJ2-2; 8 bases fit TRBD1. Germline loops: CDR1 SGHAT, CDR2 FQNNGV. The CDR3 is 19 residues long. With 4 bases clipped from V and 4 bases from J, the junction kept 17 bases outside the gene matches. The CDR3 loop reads CASSSPGQEDSYRTGELFF. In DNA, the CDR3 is TGTGCCAGCAGCTCCCCGGGACAGGAGGATTCGTATCGCACCGGGGAGCTGTTTTTT.